A selection of T cell receptor beta chains follows, all from one sample in a study of human T cells and chemical hapten exposure. TCRdb re-called the RACE reads through MiXCR, storing one row per CDR3 protein. The sample has some 38,000 distinct CDR3 sequences; 5% to 7% are singletons. This specimen consisted of whole blood, obtained in connection with sensitization to the hapten diphenylcyclopropenone (DPC). The receptors were sampled from a woman aged 30 to 39 with alopecia areata. Some clones in this sample may be carry-over from other donors' samples. Both conserved end residues are part of each CDR3. The order of the fields is V gene, D gene, clone size, J gene, CDR3 DNA, CDR3 protein. A D gene is named only where the DNA matches it firmly. Not every row has a clone size; where given, it reads once, few, many or a size class.

v_gene: TRBV14
d_gene: NA
abundance: few
j_gene: TRBJ2-6
CDR3nt: TGTGCCAGCAGCGCACTGAGGGCCAACGTCCTGACTTTC
CDR3aa: CASSALRANVLTF

v_gene: TRBV28
d_gene: TRBD1
abundance: few
j_gene: TRBJ1-1
CDR3nt: TGTGCCAGCAGCAGCGACAGGGTCACTGAAGCTTTCTTT
CDR3aa: CASSSDRVTEAFF

v_gene: TRBV20-1
d_gene: NA
abundance: many
j_gene: TRBJ2-7
CDR3nt: TGCAGTGCCTCTGTGGGGGGGGCCTCCTACGAGCAGTACTTC
CDR3aa: CSASVGGASYEQYF

v_gene: TRBV15
d_gene: NA
abundance: few
j_gene: TRBJ2-3
CDR3nt: TGTGCCACCACCCGAGGGGGGGGGGTTTACACAGATACGCAGTATTTT
CDR3aa: CATTRGGGVYTDTQYF

v_gene: TRBV6-1
d_gene: TRBD1
abundance: many
j_gene: TRBJ1-4
CDR3nt: TGTGCCAGCTTGGACAGGGGCCATGAAAAACTGTTTTTT
CDR3aa: CASLDRGHEKLFF

v_gene: TRBV27
d_gene: TRBD2
abundance: many
j_gene: TRBJ2-5
CDR3nt: TGTGCCAGCAGTACACTAGCGGGGTCGTCTACCCAGTACTTC
CDR3aa: CASSTLAGSSTQYF

v_gene: TRBV21-1
d_gene: NA
abundance: many
j_gene: TRBJ2-2
CDR3nt: TGTGCCAGCAGCAAAAACAGGGGAGTATTCACCGGGGAGCTGTTTTTT
CDR3aa: CASSKNRGVFTGELFF

v_gene: TRBV5-1
d_gene: NA
abundance: few
j_gene: TRBJ2-1
CDR3nt: TGCGCCAGCAGCTTGTCGGGGGGCCCTTACAATGAGCAGTTCTTC
CDR3aa: CASSLSGGPYNEQFF

v_gene: TRBV20-1
d_gene: TRBD2
abundance: few
j_gene: TRBJ2-5
CDR3nt: TGCAGTGCTAGAGATGCCAGGAGCGGGGGGGCCGAGACCCAGTACTTC
CDR3aa: CSARDARSGGAETQYF

v_gene: TRBV12-3/TRBV12-4
d_gene: TRBD1
abundance: NA
j_gene: TRBJ1-3
CDR3nt: TGTGCCAGCAGTTTCGGGACAGGGGGAAACACCATATATTTT
CDR3aa: CASSFGTGGNTIYF

v_gene: TRBV2
d_gene: NA
abundance: NA
j_gene: TRBJ1-6
CDR3nt: TGTGCCAGCAGTGTTGGTCATTCACCCCTCCACTTT
CDR3aa: CASSVGHSPLHF

v_gene: TRBV7-2
d_gene: NA
abundance: many
j_gene: TRBJ1-6
CDR3nt: TGTGCCAGCAGCTTAGAGGGCGCAATCAAAAATTCACCCCTCCACTTT
CDR3aa: CASSLEGAIKNSPLHF

v_gene: TRBV20-1
d_gene: NA
abundance: NA
j_gene: TRBJ2-5
CDR3nt: TGCAGTGCTCCCTTGGGCGGGGTGTCCTTGGAGACCCAGTACTTC
CDR3aa: CSAPLGGVSLETQYF

v_gene: TRBV6-5
d_gene: NA
abundance: NA
j_gene: TRBJ1-1
CDR3nt: TGTGCCAGACGGCAGGGACAACCGAACACTGAAGCTTTCTTT
CDR3aa: CARRQGQPNTEAFF

v_gene: TRBV30
d_gene: NA
abundance: NA
j_gene: TRBJ1-2
CDR3nt: TGTGCCTGGAGTTTCGGGTTTTTGGAAGGCTACACCTTC
CDR3aa: CAWSFGFLEGYTF

v_gene: TRBV12-3/TRBV12-4
d_gene: NA
abundance: many
j_gene: TRBJ2-3
CDR3nt: TGTGCCAGCAGTTTAGAAATCGACAGGATAATAGGAGATACGCAGTATTTT
CDR3aa: CASSLEIDRIIGDTQYF

v_gene: TRBV12-3/TRBV12-4
d_gene: NA
abundance: few
j_gene: TRBJ2-5
CDR3nt: TGTGCCAGCACCCGGGCGGGGGCCCAAGAGACCCAGTACTTC
CDR3aa: CASTRAGAQETQYF

v_gene: TRBV19
d_gene: NA
abundance: NA
j_gene: TRBJ1-1
CDR3nt: TGTGCCAGTATACCCATCCGGGACGCCCTACCCAGTGAAGCTTTCTTT
CDR3aa: CASIPIRDALPSEAFF

v_gene: TRBV7-2
d_gene: NA
abundance: few
j_gene: TRBJ1-1
CDR3nt: TGTGCCAGCAGCCGAGATATCTCTGAAGCTTTCTTT
CDR3aa: CASSRDISEAFF

v_gene: TRBV20-1
d_gene: TRBD1
abundance: many
j_gene: TRBJ1-1
CDR3nt: TGCAGTGCTAGTCCCGGGACAGGGGGCTTTCCTGCCACTGAAGCTTTCTTT
CDR3aa: CSASPGTGGFPATEAFF

v_gene: TRBV18
d_gene: TRBD1
abundance: many
j_gene: TRBJ2-1
CDR3nt: TGTGCCAGCTCACCTGGGACAGGCCCACCCAATGAGCAGTTCTTC
CDR3aa: CASSPGTGPPNEQFF

v_gene: TRBV20-1
d_gene: NA
abundance: many
j_gene: TRBJ1-1
CDR3nt: TGCAGTGCTAGAGTTAAAGGCCCCATGAACACTGAAGCTTTCTTT
CDR3aa: CSARVKGPMNTEAFF

v_gene: TRBV5-6
d_gene: TRBD1
abundance: many
j_gene: TRBJ2-7
CDR3nt: TGTGCCAGCAGCCAGGGACAGGGCTTCTACGAGCAGTACTTC
CDR3aa: CASSQGQGFYEQYF

v_gene: TRBV20-1
d_gene: NA
abundance: many
j_gene: TRBJ1-1
CDR3nt: TGCAGTGCTATTTCCGGGTCGATTATCACTGAAGCTTTCTTT
CDR3aa: CSAISGSIITEAFF

v_gene: TRBV10-3
d_gene: NA
abundance: many
j_gene: TRBJ2-3
CDR3nt: TGTGCCATCAGTGAGTCCCGGACAGGGACTAGAGATACGCAGTATTTT
CDR3aa: CAISESRTGTRDTQYF

v_gene: TRBV28
d_gene: TRBD1
abundance: many
j_gene: TRBJ1-1
CDR3nt: TGTGCCAGCAGTTTGGGGACAGTAGAAGCTTTCTTT
CDR3aa: CASSLGTVEAFF

v_gene: TRBV5-4
d_gene: NA
abundance: NA
j_gene: TRBJ2-5
CDR3nt: TGTGCCAGCAGCTTGCCGGGACGCTTAGAAGAGACCCAGTACTTC
CDR3aa: CASSLPGRLEETQYF

v_gene: TRBV20-1
d_gene: NA
abundance: many
j_gene: TRBJ1-2
CDR3nt: TGCAGTGCTAGAGATGGCCAGGGGCTTTATGGCTACACCTTC
CDR3aa: CSARDGQGLYGYTF

v_gene: TRBV29-1
d_gene: NA
abundance: many
j_gene: TRBJ2-2
CDR3nt: TGCAGCGTTGACAGGGGGAACACCGGGGAGCTGTTTTTT
CDR3aa: CSVDRGNTGELFF

v_gene: TRBV18
d_gene: NA
abundance: NA
j_gene: TRBJ1-5
CDR3nt: TGTGCCAGCTCACCACCGACAGGCAATCAGCCCCAGCATTTT
CDR3aa: CASSPPTGNQPQHF

v_gene: TRBV29-1
d_gene: NA
abundance: many
j_gene: TRBJ1-2
CDR3nt: TGCAGCGCCGCTCAGCAGGCTTACTATGGCTACACCTTC
CDR3aa: CSAAQQAYYGYTF

v_gene: TRBV5-1
d_gene: NA
abundance: few
j_gene: TRBJ2-2
CDR3nt: TGCGCCAGCAGCTTGAAGTTGGCAGGGAGCCCCGGGGAGCTGTTTTTT
CDR3aa: CASSLKLAGSPGELFF

v_gene: TRBV12-5
d_gene: NA
abundance: few
j_gene: TRBJ2-3
CDR3nt: TGTGCTAGTGGTTTGGGAAGCACAGGGATAGATACGCAGTATTTT
CDR3aa: CASGLGSTGIDTQYF

v_gene: TRBV13
d_gene: NA
abundance: NA
j_gene: TRBJ1-1
CDR3nt: TGTGCCAGCAGCTTAGGTGGAACGGGTCGGCCTGAAGCTTTCTTT
CDR3aa: CASSLGGTGRPEAFF

v_gene: TRBV5-4
d_gene: NA
abundance: NA
j_gene: TRBJ2-1
CDR3nt: TGTGCCAGCAGCCAAAAGGGGGGTGCGTATGAGCAGTTCTTC
CDR3aa: CASSQKGGAYEQFF

v_gene: TRBV2
d_gene: NA
abundance: few
j_gene: TRBJ2-6
CDR3nt: TGTGCCAGCAGTGAAGAGCCACTAAGAGGGGCCAACGTCCTGACTTTC
CDR3aa: CASSEEPLRGANVLTF

v_gene: TRBV28
d_gene: NA
abundance: NA
j_gene: TRBJ2-7
CDR3nt: TGTGCCAGCAGTTTACAGGGGATATACGAGCAGTACTTC
CDR3aa: CASSLQGIYEQYF

v_gene: TRBV4-1
d_gene: NA
abundance: many
j_gene: TRBJ2-1
CDR3nt: TGCGCCAGCAGCCAAGATAGGGGGGGTGAGCAGTTCTTC
CDR3aa: CASSQDRGGEQFF

v_gene: TRBV12-3/TRBV12-4
d_gene: NA
abundance: few
j_gene: TRBJ1-4
CDR3nt: TGTGCCAGCAGTTCCAGCGGGCCAGCGGGGGGTGAAAAACTGTTTTTT
CDR3aa: CASSSSGPAGGEKLFF

v_gene: TRBV11-2
d_gene: NA
abundance: many
j_gene: TRBJ2-1
CDR3nt: TGTGCCAGCAGCTTAGAACTAGCAACGAGCTCCTACAATGAGCAGTTCTTC
CDR3aa: CASSLELATSSYNEQFF

v_gene: TRBV5-6
d_gene: NA
abundance: many
j_gene: TRBJ1-2
CDR3nt: TGTGCCAGCAGCTTAGGAGACTATGGCTACACCTTC
CDR3aa: CASSLGDYGYTF

v_gene: TRBV4-1
d_gene: NA
abundance: NA
j_gene: TRBJ1-6
CDR3nt: TGCGCCAGCAGCCAAGAACAATATAATTCACCCCTCCACTTT
CDR3aa: CASSQEQYNSPLHF

v_gene: TRBV11-2
d_gene: NA
abundance: many
j_gene: TRBJ2-3
CDR3nt: TGTGCCAGCAGCTTTAATAGACAGGGCACAGATACGCAGTATTTT
CDR3aa: CASSFNRQGTDTQYF

v_gene: TRBV5-1
d_gene: TRBD1
abundance: many
j_gene: TRBJ1-1
CDR3nt: TGCGCCAGCAGCTCTGGGGGGGACAGGGGCCCTGAAGCTTTCTTT
CDR3aa: CASSSGGDRGPEAFF

v_gene: TRBV9
d_gene: NA
abundance: few
j_gene: TRBJ1-5
CDR3nt: TGTGCCAGCAGCCTAGCGGGGGATAGCAATCAGCCCCAGCATTTT
CDR3aa: CASSLAGDSNQPQHF

v_gene: TRBV7-2
d_gene: NA
abundance: few
j_gene: TRBJ1-5
CDR3nt: TGTGCCAGCAGCCTGGCTTCGGGCCGAGACAGAAATCAGCCCCAGCATTTT
CDR3aa: CASSLASGRDRNQPQHF

v_gene: TRBV5-1
d_gene: NA
abundance: many
j_gene: TRBJ1-1
CDR3nt: TGCGCCAGCAGCTTACAGGCCCTAAACACTGAAGCTTTCTTT
CDR3aa: CASSLQALNTEAFF

v_gene: TRBV5-1
d_gene: NA
abundance: few
j_gene: TRBJ1-3
CDR3nt: TGCGCCAGCAGCTTGGCCGGACAGCGAAATGGAAACACCATATATTTT
CDR3aa: CASSLAGQRNGNTIYF

v_gene: TRBV29-1
d_gene: TRBD2
abundance: few
j_gene: TRBJ2-3
CDR3nt: TGCACCACTCGGGAGGCTAGCGGGGTTGCTACGCAGTATTTT
CDR3aa: CTTREASGVATQYF

v_gene: TRBV3-1
d_gene: TRBD2
abundance: NA
j_gene: TRBJ2-7
CDR3nt: TGTGCCAGCAGCCAAGGGGGCGGGGGGGCCGTCTACGAGCAGTACTTC
CDR3aa: CASSQGGGGAVYEQYF

v_gene: TRBV20-1
d_gene: NA
abundance: many
j_gene: TRBJ1-1
CDR3nt: TGCAGTGCCCCGCCGGTGAAGGGAATTGACACTGAAGCTTTCTTT
CDR3aa: CSAPPVKGIDTEAFF

v_gene: TRBV7-9
d_gene: TRBD2
abundance: NA
j_gene: TRBJ2-5
CDR3nt: TGTGCCAGCAGCTTAGTGATAGCGGGGGGACAAGAGACCCAGTACTTC
CDR3aa: CASSLVIAGGQETQYF

v_gene: TRBV5-1
d_gene: NA
abundance: few
j_gene: TRBJ2-3
CDR3nt: TGCGCCAGCAGCCCCCGGGGGGCCAGCACAGATACGCAGTATTTT
CDR3aa: CASSPRGASTDTQYF

v_gene: TRBV5-6
d_gene: NA
abundance: NA
j_gene: TRBJ1-1
CDR3nt: TGTGCCAGCAGCTTCGACAGGCCGAACACTGAAGCTTTCTTT
CDR3aa: CASSFDRPNTEAFF

v_gene: TRBV6-5
d_gene: TRBD1
abundance: many
j_gene: TRBJ1-5
CDR3nt: TGTGCCAGCAGGGCGGGACAGGGGAATCAGCCCCAGCATTTT
CDR3aa: CASRAGQGNQPQHF